This T cell receptor (beta chain) emerged from a study of graft-versus-host responses after intestinal transplantation. Turning to the study itself: The transplants performed in recipients were multivisceral, liver-intestinal, or isolated intestinal. Recipients across the board were started on anti-thymocyte globulin induction, then kept on tacrolimus and steroids for about three years. Findings and limits, study-wide: Individuals carrying graft-donor T cell macrochimerism showed high graft-versus-host to host-versus-graft clonal ratios in allografts. The recipient marrow held GvH clones, and some of them showed up first in ileum or blood.

Per germline, CDR1 SQVTM and CDR2 ANQGSEA. Trimming at V came to 3 bases and at J to 4 bases, leaving 8 bases not matched to a gene. This CDR3 has 15 amino acids. Produced via immunoSEQ multiplex PCR; TCRdb's table is partial and in-frame only. The sample includes some 95,000 clones, 75% to 95% of them seen just once. To note about this clone: What it recognizes is unknown.

This sequence was found in a human donor who received an intestinal transplant. This sequence joins TRBV29-1 and TRBJ2-1; 8 bases align to TRBD2. Sequenced material: unstimulated CD8+ T cells sorted from spleen or lymph node cells, taken before intestinal transplant. CDR3 DNA: TGCAGCGTTGACAATAGCGGGAATCGGTACAATGAGCAGTTCTTC. This translates into CSVDNSGNRYNEQFF.